The 3 T cell receptor beta chains reported below all come from one sample, sequenced in a study of blood T cell repertoires in COVID-19. Assay: immunoSEQ multiplex PCR; the TCRdb copy retains only in-frame clones and omits some. Of around 700,000 clones listed, 70% to 90% are singletons. Source material: peripheral blood. The origin of the receptors is a woman younger than 35 with acute or convalescent COVID-19.

The chain links TRBV12-5 to TRBJ1-6, with D possibly matching TRBD1 (5 bases). The CDR3 sequence is 14 residues long. V lost 1 base, J lost 10 bases, and 11 bases lay in between. CDR1 is LGHNT, CDR2 FRNRAP, per germline. CDR3 DNA: TGTGCTAGTGGTTTGGGCCCGGGGGGATCACCCCTCCACTTT. This encodes CASGLGPGGSPLHF.

This chain joins TRBV28 and TRBJ1-6, with D unclear. Germline loops: CDR1 MDHEN, CDR2 SYDVKM. The CDR3 contains 12 residues. V gave up 5 bases and J gave up 7 bases, with 6 bases separating them. CDR3 loop: CASSLGNSPLHF. The CDR3 DNA sequence: TGTGCCAGCAGTCTGGGCAATTCACCCCTCCACTTT.

The chain recombines TRBV7-6 with TRBJ2-1; 10 bases fit TRBD1. The V and J ends lost 1 base and 7 bases, in that order; junction bases with no gene match: 19. The CDR3 is made up of 20 amino acids. The germline V gene has CDR1 SGHVS and CDR2 FNYEAQ. CDR3 residues: CASSLDTRYLGQGRRNEQFF. The CDR3 region has the DNA TGTGCCAGCAGCTTAGATACCAGGTATCTGGGACAGGGGAGAAGGAATGAGCAGTTCTTC. The complete variable domain, with remaining parts taken from reference TRBV7-6 and TRBJ2-1, reads GAGVSQSPRYKVTKRGQDVALRCDPISGHVSLYWYRQALGQGPEFLTYFNYEAQQDKSGLPNDRFSAERPEGSISTLTIQRTEQRDSAMYRCASSLDTRYLGQGRRNEQFFGPGTRLTVL.